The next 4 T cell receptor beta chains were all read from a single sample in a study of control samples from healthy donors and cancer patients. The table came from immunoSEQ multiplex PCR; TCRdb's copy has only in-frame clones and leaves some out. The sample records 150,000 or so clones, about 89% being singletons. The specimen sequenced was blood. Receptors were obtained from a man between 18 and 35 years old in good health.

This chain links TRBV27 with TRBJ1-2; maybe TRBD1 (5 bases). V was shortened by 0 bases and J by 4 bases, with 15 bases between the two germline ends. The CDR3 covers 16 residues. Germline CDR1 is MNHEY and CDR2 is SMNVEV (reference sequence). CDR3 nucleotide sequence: TGTGCCAGCAGTTTATCGGTGGCAGGGTCCGGCTATGGCTACACCTTC. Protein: CASSLSVAGSGYGYTF.

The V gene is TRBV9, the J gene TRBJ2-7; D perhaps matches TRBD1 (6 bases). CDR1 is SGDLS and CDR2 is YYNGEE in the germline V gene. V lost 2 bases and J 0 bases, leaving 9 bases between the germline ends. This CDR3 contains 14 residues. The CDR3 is CASSVQQGSYEQYF. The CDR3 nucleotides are TGTGCCAGCAGCGTTCAACAGGGCTCCTACGAGCAGTACTTC.

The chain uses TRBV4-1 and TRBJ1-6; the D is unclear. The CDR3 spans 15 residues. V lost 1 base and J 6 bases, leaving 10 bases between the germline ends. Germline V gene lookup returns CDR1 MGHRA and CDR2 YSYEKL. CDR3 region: CASSQVTAVNSPLHF. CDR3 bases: TGCGCCAGCAGCCAAGTCACGGCCGTTAATTCACCCCTCCACTTT.

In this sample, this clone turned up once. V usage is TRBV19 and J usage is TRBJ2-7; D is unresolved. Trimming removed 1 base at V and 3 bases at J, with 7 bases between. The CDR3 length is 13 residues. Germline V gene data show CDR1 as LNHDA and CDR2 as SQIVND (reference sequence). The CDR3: CASSIGQHYEQYF. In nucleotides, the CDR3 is TGTGCCAGTAGTATAGGGCAGCACTACGAGCAGTACTTC.